The next 5 T cell receptor beta chains were all read from a single sample in a study of T cell responses to AZD1222 COVID-19 vaccine. Sequenced by immunoSEQ multiplex PCR; TCRdb stores in-frame clones only, minus some. The top ten clones hold approximately 4.5% of a sample with about 110,000 clones, around 90% of them seen once. Specimen: peripheral blood, collected on day 0 of AZD1222 vaccination. These receptors were obtained from an adult in good health.

This chain links TRBV6-5 with TRBJ2-7, with TRBD2 matching over 12 bases. V dropped 7 bases and J dropped 1; count of bases not matched to a gene: 5. Looked up from germline, CDR1 is MNHEY and CDR2 is SVGAGI. CDR3 size: 15 residues. CDR3 DNA sequence: TGTGCCAGCACCCTCCTAGCGGGGGGGTCCTACGAGCAGTACTTC. The encoded protein is CASTLLAGGSYEQYF.

Concerning this clone: Other DNA sequences in the sample encode the same CDR3. V is TRBV19 and J is TRBJ2-7, with 13 bases aligning to TRBD2. Losses at the gene ends were 4 bases for V and 2 bases for J; bases not matched to a gene: 5. Germline CDR1 is LNHDA and CDR2 is SQIVND (reference sequence). This CDR3 comprises 16 residues. The CDR3 is CASSTTGTSGAYEQYF. In nucleotides, the CDR3 is TGTGCCAGTAGTACAACCGGGACTAGCGGGGCCTACGAGCAGTACTTC.

V gene TRBV2 combines with J gene TRBJ1-2; perhaps TRBD1 as D (6 bases). Per the germline V gene, CDR1 is SNHLY and CDR2 is FYNNEI. The length of the CDR3 is 14 residues. V lost 7 bases, J lost 0 bases, and 12 bases lay in between. The CDR3 bases are TGTGCCAGCACAGGGGAAGGGACTAACTATGGCTACACCTTC. Residues: CASTGEGTNYGYTF.

The chain links TRBV25-1 to TRBJ1-1; 10 nucleotides agree with TRBD1. CDR1 MGHDK and CDR2 SYGVNS come from the germline V gene. This CDR3 spans 15 amino acids. V trimming: 2 bases; J trimming: 4 bases; junction bases outside the gene matches: 4. The CDR3 is CASSEPDRGLTEAFF. CDR3 coding DNA: TGTGCCAGCAGTGAACCCGACAGGGGGCTCACTGAAGCTTTCTTT.

This rearrangement joins TRBV18 to TRBJ2-5; D not resolved. Germline CDR1 and CDR2: KGHSH and LQKENI. V was pared by 0 bases and J by 4 bases, with 9 bases between. The CDR3 is made up of 14 amino acids. The CDR3 loop is CASSPPSGGETQYF. The DNA for the CDR3 is TGTGCCAGCTCACCACCATCGGGTGGAGAGACCCAGTACTTC.